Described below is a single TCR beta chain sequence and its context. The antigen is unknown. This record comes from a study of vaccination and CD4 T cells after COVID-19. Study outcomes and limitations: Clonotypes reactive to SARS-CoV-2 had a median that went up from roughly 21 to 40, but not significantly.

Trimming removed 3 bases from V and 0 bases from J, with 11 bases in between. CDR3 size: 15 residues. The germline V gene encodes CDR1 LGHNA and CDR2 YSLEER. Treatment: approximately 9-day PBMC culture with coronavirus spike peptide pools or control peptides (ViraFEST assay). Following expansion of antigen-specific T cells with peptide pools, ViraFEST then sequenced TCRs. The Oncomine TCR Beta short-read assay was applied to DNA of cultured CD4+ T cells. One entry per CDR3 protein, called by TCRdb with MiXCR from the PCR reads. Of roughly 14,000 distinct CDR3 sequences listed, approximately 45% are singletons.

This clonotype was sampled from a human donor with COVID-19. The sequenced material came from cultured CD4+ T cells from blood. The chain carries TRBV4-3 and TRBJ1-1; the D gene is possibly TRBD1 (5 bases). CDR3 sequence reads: CASSQAGTVNTEAFF. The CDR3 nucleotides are TGCGCCAGCAGCCAGGCCGGGACGGTGAACACTGAAGCTTTCTTT.